These 6 T cell receptor beta chains share one sample of origin, sequenced in a study of human T cells and chemical hapten exposure. In TCRdb, the RACE reads were re-called with MiXCR into one record per CDR3 protein. The table has about 84,000 distinct CDR3 sequences, roughly a tenth seen once. The time point denotes: patch test 2, 6 weeks after DPC sensitization. The treatment: therapeutic diphenylcyclopropenone sensitization with weekly scalp DPC. The material sequenced was whole blood, taken in connection with sensitization to the hapten diphenylcyclopropenone (DPC). These receptor sequences come from a woman in her forties or fifties with alopecia areata. Some clones in this sample may be carry-over from other donors' samples.

In this sample, this clonotype turned up a few times. The chain combines TRBV12-3 or TRBV12-4 with TRBJ2-3; 14 bases map to TRBD2. The CDR3 runs to 18 residues. J lost 4 bases, V lost 1 base, and 7 bases had no gene match. This CDR3 reads CASSLVGLAGGFADTQYF. DNA for the CDR3: TGTGCCAGCAGTTTAGTCGGACTAGCGGGAGGTTTCGCAGATACGCAGTATTTT.

This clonotype was counted many times. The V and J genes are TRBV28 and TRBJ2-7, with 7 bases lining up with TRBD2. Looked up from germline, CDR1 is MDHEN and CDR2 is SYDVKM. The CDR3 is 16 amino acids. V gave up 3 bases and J gave up 2 bases; unmatched junction bases: 10. CDR3 DNA sequence: TGTGCCAGCAGTTTCCCCCATAGCGGGCGCACCTACGAGCAGTACTTC. This encodes CASSFPHSGRTYEQYF.

This clonotype has only a few counts. The chain employs TRBV7-9 and TRBJ2-7; 8 bases line up with TRBD2. With V trimmed by 1 base and J by 5 bases, 4 bases remained unmatched. CDR1 SEHNR and CDR2 FQNEAQ come from the germline V gene (reference sequence). The CDR3 runs to 14 residues. The CDR3 coding sequence is TGTGCCAGCAGCTTAGACGGGGGGGCCAACGAGCAGTACTTC. This encodes CASSLDGGANEQYF.

This clonotype was detected only a few times. The chain has TRBV28 and TRBJ2-1; the match to TRBD1 covers 9 bases. The germline V gene has CDR1 MDHEN and CDR2 SYDVKM. J lost 7 bases, V lost 6 bases, and 10 bases had no gene match. This CDR3 is built from 15 residues. DNA for the CDR3: TGTGCCAGCAGCGGAACCGGGACAGGGTATAATGAGCAGTTCTTC. Translated: CASSGTGTGYNEQFF.

J is TRBJ2-2 and V is TRBV4-3; 9 bases match TRBD1. This CDR3 has 17 amino acids. Germline V CDR1 and CDR2: LGHNA, YSLEER. J gave up 6 bases and V 4 bases, and 12 bases lay outside the gene matches. CDR3 nucleotides: TGCGCCAGCAGCCCGCGTGCGGGACAGGGATTCCCCGGGGAGCTGTTTTTT. Its protein is CASSPRAGQGFPGELFF.

In this sample, this clonotype turned up many times. The chain combines TRBV7-9 with TRBJ1-5, with no clear D. The V gene's germline CDR1 is SEHNR and CDR2 FQNEAQ (reference sequence). The CDR3 totals 14 residues. V was shortened by 0 bases and J by 4 bases, with 7 bases between the two germline ends. CDR3 in DNA: TGTGCCAGCAGCTTAGCATACGGGAATCAGCCCCAGCATTTT. Translation gives CASSLAYGNQPQHF.